Listed here are 23 T cell receptor beta chains from one sample, sequenced in a study of blood T cell repertoires in COVID-19. Libraries were prepared by immunoSEQ multiplex PCR; TCRdb keeps only in-frame clonotypes and omits some of them. In the table there are about 130,000 clones, about 88% of which are singletons. Sequencing used peripheral blood. The receptors stem from a man aged 50-60 years with active COVID-19.

The sample holds one count of this clone. The rearrangement uses TRBV19 and TRBJ1-4; D perhaps matches TRBD1 (5 bases). Trimming cost V 5 bases and J 7 bases, with 17 bases left between them. The germline CDR1 and CDR2 sequences are LNHDA and SQIVND (reference sequence). There are 15 residues in the CDR3. CDR3 in DNA: TGTGCCAGTAGTGCCGGGACTGGGGGACGTGAAAAACTGTTTTTT. Protein: CASSAGTGGREKLFF.

The chain recombines TRBV7-2 with TRBJ1-5; D is unresolved. CDR3 size: 12 residues. The germline CDR1 and CDR2 sequences are SGHTA and FQGNSA. V was pared by 1 base and J by 7 bases, with 5 bases between. The CDR3 nucleotides read TGTGCCAGCAGCTTAGTATCCCAGCCCCAGCATTTT. Its translation: CASSLVSQPQHF.

V is TRBV5-5 and J is TRBJ2-5, with 10 nucleotides matching TRBD1. Per the germline V gene, CDR1 is SGHKS and CDR2 is YYEKEE (reference sequence). The J segment lost 5 bases and the V segment lost 4 bases, leaving 5 bases of the junction unmatched. The CDR3 length is 14 residues. The CDR3 coding sequence is TGTGCCAGCAGCGAGGGACAGGGGAAGGAGACCCAGTACTTC. Translating it yields CASSEGQGKETQYF.

The sample holds one count of this clone. This chain uses TRBV25-1 with TRBJ2-3; weak D call: TRBD1 (6 bases). Germline V gene lookup returns CDR1 MGHDK and CDR2 SYGVNS. Trimming removed 8 bases from V and 5 bases from J, with 11 bases in between. The CDR3 runs to 12 residues. For the CDR3, the DNA is TGTGCCAGCTCACAGGGATTAGATACGCAGTATTTT. Its protein is CASSQGLDTQYF.

The chain has TRBV3-1 (or the pseudogene TRBV3-2) and TRBJ2-3; D unresolved. The CDR3 consists of 12 residues. The V gene's germline CDR1 is LGHDT and CDR2 YNNKEL (reference sequence). V lost 2 bases and J lost 3, with 3 bases in between. The DNA of the CDR3 is TGTGCCAGCAGCCAACTAACAGATACGCAGTATTTT. Translation gives CASSQLTDTQYF.

The gene calls are TRBV27 and TRBJ2-2; 10 bases fit TRBD2. From germline, CDR1 is MNHEY and CDR2 SMNVEV (reference sequence). The CDR3 totals 17 residues. The V segment lost 2 bases and the J segment 2 bases; nucleotides outside the gene matches: 5. CDR3 nucleotide sequence: TGTGCCAGCAGTTTACGGCTAGCGGGAGTAAACACCGGGGAGCTGTTTTTT. Its translation is CASSLRLAGVNTGELFF.

The chain carries TRBV29-1 and TRBJ1-2; D remains ambiguous. The CDR3 contains 12 residues. Germline CDR1 is SQVTM and CDR2 is ANQGSEA. Deletions cut 3 bases from V and 1 base from J, with 6 bases between. CDR3 sequence (DNA): TGCAGCGTTGAGGTACATAACTATGGCTACACCTTC. Protein product: CSVEVHNYGYTF. Complete variable domain (other parts from reference TRBV29-1 and TRBJ1-2): SAVISQKPSRDICQRGTSLTIQCQVDSQVTMMFWYRQQPGQSLTLIATANQGSEATYESGFVIDKFPISRPNLTFSTLTVSNMSPEDSSIYLCSVEVHNYGYTFGSGTRLTVV.

This clone has just a few counts. The chain carries TRBV7-2 and TRBJ1-6; TRBD1 might be the D (6 bases). This CDR3 has 14 amino acids. Trimming left V 2 bases short and J 10 bases short, with 12 bases between. Germline CDR1 SGHTA, CDR2 FQGNSA. CDR3 nucleotide sequence: TGTGCCAGCAGCTTATGGGGGCTCCGGTCACCCCTCCACTTT. It encodes CASSLWGLRSPLHF.

The chain combines TRBV18 with TRBJ2-1; 11 nucleotides agree with TRBD2. V dropped 5 bases and J dropped 5; count of bases not matched to a gene: 8. CDR3 size: 16 residues. CDR1 and CDR2 (germline): KGHSH, LQKENI. As DNA, the CDR3 is TGTGCCAGCTCAACTTTAGCGGGGGGGCTCGACAATGAGCAGTTCTTC. Its protein product is CASSTLAGGLDNEQFF.

The chain is built from TRBV3-1 (or the pseudogene TRBV3-2) and TRBJ1-1, with 8 bases fitting TRBD1. CDR3 size: 15 residues. The J segment lost 1 base and the V segment lost 1 base, leaving 2 bases of the junction unmatched. The germline CDR1 and CDR2 sequences are LGHDT and YNNKEL (reference sequence). CDR3 sequence (DNA): TGTGCCAGCAGCCAAGGGACAGGGACGAACACTGAAGCTTTCTTT. Translation gives CASSQGTGTNTEAFF.

The gene calls are TRBV6-5 and TRBJ2-2; D is undetermined. Germline V gene sequence: CDR1 MNHEY, CDR2 SVGAGI. V lost 5 bases and J lost 2, with 6 bases in between. This CDR3 region has 13 residues. The CDR3: CASSQINTGELFF. The CDR3 nucleotides are TGTGCCAGCAGTCAGATCAACACCGGGGAGCTGTTTTTT.

The V gene is TRBV19, the J gene TRBJ2-7; no definite D call. CDR3 length: 15 amino acids. V was trimmed by 3 bases and J by 0 bases, leaving 12 bases between them. Germline loops: CDR1 LNHDA, CDR2 SQIVND (reference sequence). CDR3 in DNA: TGTGCCAGTAGTATGAACCTCGTCGGCTCCTACGAGCAGTACTTC. It codes for CASSMNLVGSYEQYF. The full variable domain, completed using reference TRBV19 and TRBJ2-7, is DGGITQSPKYLFRKEGQNVTLSCEQNLNHDAMYWYRQDPGQGLRLIYYSQIVNDFQKGDIAEGYSVSREKKESFPLTVTSAQKNPTAFYLCASSMNLVGSYEQYFGPGTRLTVT.

This clone was observed once. The chain carries TRBV7-2 and TRBJ1-2; D is undetermined. The V gene lost 3 bases and the J gene lost 2 bases, with 7 bases spanning the gap. Per germline, CDR1 SGHTA and CDR2 FQGNSA. CDR3 length: 13 residues. Here the CDR3 reads CASSLEQNYGYTF. The CDR3, as DNA: TGTGCCAGCAGCTTGGAACAGAACTATGGCTACACCTTC.

J is TRBJ2-2 and V is TRBV6-5; TRBD2 matches 8 bases. From germline, CDR1 is MNHEY and CDR2 SVGAGI. The CDR3 is 13 residues long. V shed 7 bases and J 5 bases; nucleotides not matched to a gene: 3. This CDR3 reads CASTKRGTGELFF. CDR3 nucleotides: TGTGCCAGCACCAAGCGGGGGACCGGGGAGCTGTTTTTT.

The chain carries TRBV29-1 and TRBJ2-3; TRBD2 aligns across 8 bases. There are 14 residues in the CDR3. Germline CDR1 and CDR2: SQVTM and ANQGSEA. Unmatched junction bases numbered 4, after V lost 3 bases and J lost 2 bases. The CDR3 region has the DNA TGCAGCGTTGACCCAGCGGGGGCCACAGATACGCAGTATTTT. Protein: CSVDPAGATDTQYF.

This chain links TRBV5-6 with TRBJ1-2; a weak D match, TRBD1 (5 bases). Germline lookup yields CDR1 SGHDT and CDR2 YYEEEE. The germline V and J ends were trimmed by 4 bases and 4 bases, with 14 bases remaining between them. This CDR3 comprises 14 residues. CDR3 sequence (DNA): TGTGCCAGCAGCACCCTGACAGCTCTCTATGGCTACACCTTC. Protein sequence: CASSTLTALYGYTF. The full variable domain, with the rest looked up from reference TRBV5-6 and TRBJ1-2, is DAGVTQSPTHLIKTRGQQVTLRCSPKSGHDTVSWYQQALGQGPQFIFQYYEEEERQRGNFPDRFSGHQFPNYSSELNVNALLLGDSALYLCASSTLTALYGYTFGSGTRLTVV.

For the CDR3, the DNA is TGCGCCAGCAGCCCGGGACAGCCAGCAGATACGCAGTATTTT. It encodes CASSPGQPADTQYF. The chain couples TRBV5-1 to TRBJ2-3; 7 nucleotides agree with TRBD1. CDR1 SGHRS and CDR2 YFSETQ come from the germline V gene. V shed 4 bases, J shed 4 bases, and the junction held 6 bases outside the gene matches. This CDR3 region has 14 residues.

The chain links TRBV10-3 to TRBJ1-5; the match to TRBD1 covers 8 bases. Germline V gives CDR1 ENHRY, CDR2 SYGVKD. This CDR3 spans 15 amino acids. The V segment lost 4 bases and the J segment 4 bases; nucleotides outside the gene matches: 6. The CDR3 sequence is CAISVGQGGNQPQHF. DNA for the CDR3: TGTGCCATCAGTGTTGGACAGGGAGGGAATCAGCCCCAGCATTTT.

The rearrangement links TRBV6-5 to TRBJ1-4; possible D gene TRBD1, 6 bases. Per the germline V gene, CDR1 is MNHEY and CDR2 is SVGAGI. There are 14 residues in the CDR3. Trimming pared 7 bases from V and 0 bases from J, leaving 9 bases between. In nucleotides, the CDR3 is TGTGCCAGCATGGGGGCCGCAACTAATGAAAAACTGTTTTTT. It encodes CASMGAATNEKLFF.

The rearrangement links TRBV7-2 to TRBJ2-3; no reliable D call. This CDR3 region has 15 residues. In germline, CDR1 is SGHTA, CDR2 FQGNSA. With 3 bases removed from V and 4 bases from J, the gap between germline ends came to 14 bases. The CDR3 coding sequence is TGTGCCAGCAGCTTTTTGGGCCCGAAGGCAGATACGCAGTATTTT. Translated: CASSFLGPKADTQYF. Looking up the rest from reference TRBV7-2 and TRBJ2-3 gives the full variable domain: GAGVSQSPSNKVTEKGKDVELRCDPISGHTALYWYRQSLGQGLEFLIYFQGNSAPDKSGLPSDRFSAERTGGSVSTLTIQRTQQEDSAVYLCASSFLGPKADTQYFGPGTRLTVL.

The chain employs TRBV7-2 and TRBJ2-3; D not certain. V lost 5 bases to trimming and J lost 8 bases, with 11 bases between them. The CDR3 consists of 12 residues. CDR1 is SGHTA, CDR2 FQGNSA, per germline. Written as DNA, the CDR3 is TGTGCCAGCAGCCCGAGGCTTGGTACGCAGTATTTT. Its translation: CASSPRLGTQYF.

CDR3 sequence (DNA): TGTGCCAGCAGCCAGGGGCGGGGGGTATACAATGAGCAGTTCTTC. Its translation: CASSQGRGVYNEQFF. The genes are TRBV3-1 (or the pseudogene TRBV3-2) and TRBJ2-1; 8 bases are shared with TRBD2. J gave up 4 bases and V 3 bases, and 5 bases lay outside the gene matches. The germline CDR1 and CDR2 sequences are LGHDT and YNNKEL (reference sequence). The CDR3 extends over 15 amino acids.

The chain employs TRBV11-2 and TRBJ2-2, with TRBD2 identical over 11 bases. Germline-derived CDR1 and CDR2 are SGHAT and FQNNGV. The junction had 11 bases not matched to a gene; V was cut back by 8 bases and J by 0 bases. This CDR3 spans 18 amino acids. The CDR3 loop reads CASRGLAGGRTNTGELFF. In DNA, the CDR3 is TGTGCCAGCCGAGGGCTAGCGGGAGGTCGGACGAACACCGGGGAGCTGTTTTTT.